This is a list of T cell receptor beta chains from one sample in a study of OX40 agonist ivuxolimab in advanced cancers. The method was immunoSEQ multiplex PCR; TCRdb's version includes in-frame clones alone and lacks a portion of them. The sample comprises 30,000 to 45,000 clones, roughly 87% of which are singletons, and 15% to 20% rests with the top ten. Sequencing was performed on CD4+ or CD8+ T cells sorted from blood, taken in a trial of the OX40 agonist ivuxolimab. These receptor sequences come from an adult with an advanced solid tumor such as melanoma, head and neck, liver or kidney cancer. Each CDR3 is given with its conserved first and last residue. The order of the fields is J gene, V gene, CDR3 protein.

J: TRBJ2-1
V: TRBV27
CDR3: CASSPWRYNEQFF

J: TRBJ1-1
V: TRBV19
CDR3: CASIRGGEGTEAFF

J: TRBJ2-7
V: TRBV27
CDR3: CASSLWGSSEQYF

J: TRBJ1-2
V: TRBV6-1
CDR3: CASSEALGANYGYTF

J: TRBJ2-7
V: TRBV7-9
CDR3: CASSPTGSSYEQYF

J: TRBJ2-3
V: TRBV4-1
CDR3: CASSQVERGGTDTQYF

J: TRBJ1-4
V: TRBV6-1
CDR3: CASSLRDRAGEKLFF

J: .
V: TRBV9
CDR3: CASSVGTGDHEQYF

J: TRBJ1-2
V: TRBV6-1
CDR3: CASSRDIYGYTF

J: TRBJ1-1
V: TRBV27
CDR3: CASSLLGQGAGTEAFF

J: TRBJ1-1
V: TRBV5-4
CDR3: CASSGQGGGTEAFF

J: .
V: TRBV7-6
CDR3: CASSSGQGSHEQYF

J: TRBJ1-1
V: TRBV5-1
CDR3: CASGSGRGLTEAFF

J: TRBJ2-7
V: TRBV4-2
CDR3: CASSQGDRGTYEQYF

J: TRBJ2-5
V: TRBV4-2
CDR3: CASSQGTSGGAETQYF

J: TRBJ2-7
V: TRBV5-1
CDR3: CASSLGTSGGAYEQYF

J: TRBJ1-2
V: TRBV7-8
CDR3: CASSPMASGYTF

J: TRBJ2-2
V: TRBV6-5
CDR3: CASSSTGELFF

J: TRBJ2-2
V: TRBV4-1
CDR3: CASSHYGTTSGGPGTGELFF

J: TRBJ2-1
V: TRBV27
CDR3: CASSDSYEQFF

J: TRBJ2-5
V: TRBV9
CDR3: CASSPWQGLQETQYF

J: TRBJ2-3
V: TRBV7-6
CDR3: CASSSLGRASTDTQYF

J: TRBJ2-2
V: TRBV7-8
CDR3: CASTEGVSNTGELFF

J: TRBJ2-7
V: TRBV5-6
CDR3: CASSWDNPYEQYF

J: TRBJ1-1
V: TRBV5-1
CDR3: CASSTSTGAVTEAFF

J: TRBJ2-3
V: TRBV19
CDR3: CASSIIQTDTQYF

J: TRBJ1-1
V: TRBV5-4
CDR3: CASSLSENTEAFF

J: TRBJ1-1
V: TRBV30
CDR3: CAWSVMNTEAFF

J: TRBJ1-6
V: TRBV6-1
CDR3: CASSDTDVGSPLHF

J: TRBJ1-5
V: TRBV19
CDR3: CASSILVNQPQHF

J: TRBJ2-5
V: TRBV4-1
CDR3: CASSQDPPGGLETQYF

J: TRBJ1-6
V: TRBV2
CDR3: CASKLSHSFSYNSPLHF

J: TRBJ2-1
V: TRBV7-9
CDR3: CASSAGDSTYNEQFF

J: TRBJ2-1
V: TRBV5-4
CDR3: CASSLQGNEQFF

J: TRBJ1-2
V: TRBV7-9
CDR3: CASSLPTGEWRANYGYTF

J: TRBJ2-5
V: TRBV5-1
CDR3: CASSAITGETQYF

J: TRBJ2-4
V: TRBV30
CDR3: CAFLYPGTGKNIQYF

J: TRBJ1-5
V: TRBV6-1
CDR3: CASSEYGAYSNQPQHF

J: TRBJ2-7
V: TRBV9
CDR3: CASSVASSSSYEQYF

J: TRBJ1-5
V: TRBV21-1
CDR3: CASSYNRGRQPQHF

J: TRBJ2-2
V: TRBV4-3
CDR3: CASSQVETGNTGELFF

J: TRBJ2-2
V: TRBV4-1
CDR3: CASSQRDRGPGELFF

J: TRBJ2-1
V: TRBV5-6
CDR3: CASSLDGLSYNEQFF

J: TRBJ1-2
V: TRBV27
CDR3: CASSGSLNYGYTF

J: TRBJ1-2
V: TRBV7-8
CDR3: CASSSSGQDYGYTF

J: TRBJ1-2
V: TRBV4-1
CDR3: CASSQDRIAF

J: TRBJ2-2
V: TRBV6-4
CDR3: CASSDDYTGELFF

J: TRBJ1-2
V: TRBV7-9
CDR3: CASRDSFYGYTF

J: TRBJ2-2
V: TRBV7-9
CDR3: CASSLSGTGEKSGELFF